The rows below give T cell receptor beta chains drawn from one sample of a study of blood T cell repertoires in COVID-19. Produced via immunoSEQ multiplex PCR; TCRdb's table is partial and in-frame only. The data hold about 250,000 clones, with roughly 80% observed a single time. The sequenced sample was peripheral blood. Receptors were obtained from an elderly man with acute or convalescent COVID-19. CDR3s include the opening cysteine and the closing phenylalanine or tryptophan. Fields, in order: clone size, D gene, J gene, V gene, CDR3 protein, CDR3 DNA. The D gene is left open where the match is weak. Clone size is stated in some rows and not others, as once, few, many or a class when expanded.

clone size: .; D gene: TRBD1; J gene: TRBJ2-7; V gene: TRBV19; CDR3 protein: CASRPGQGAWDEQYF; CDR3 DNA: TGTGCCAGTAGGCCGGGACAGGGGGCATGGGACGAGCAGTACTTC
clone size: .; D gene: TRBD1; J gene: TRBJ1-1; V gene: TRBV5-6; CDR3 protein: CASSLPGTANTEAFF; CDR3 DNA: TGTGCCAGCAGCTTGCCGGGGACAGCCAACACTGAAGCTTTCTTT
clone size: .; D gene: .; J gene: TRBJ1-4; V gene: TRBV7-9; CDR3 protein: CASSFRATNEKLFF; CDR3 DNA: TGTGCCAGCAGCTTCAGGGCAACTAATGAAAAACTGTTTTTT
clone size: .; D gene: .; J gene: TRBJ1-6; V gene: TRBV27; CDR3 protein: CASSLLFNSPLHF; CDR3 DNA: TGTGCCAGCAGTTTACTGTTTAATTCACCCCTCCACTTT
clone size: .; D gene: TRBD1; J gene: TRBJ1-2; V gene: TRBV5-1; CDR3 protein: CASSLRTGLSNYGYTF; CDR3 DNA: TGCGCCAGCAGCTTGAGGACAGGGCTTTCTAACTATGGCTACACCTTC
clone size: few; D gene: TRBD1; J gene: TRBJ2-2; V gene: TRBV28; CDR3 protein: CASRRQGTGELFF; CDR3 DNA: TGTGCCAGCAGACGACAGGGTACCGGGGAGCTGTTTTTT
clone size: .; D gene: .; J gene: TRBJ1-4; V gene: TRBV5-1; CDR3 protein: CASRRDPLTNEKLFF; CDR3 DNA: TGCGCCAGCAGGCGGGATCCCTTGACTAATGAAAAACTGTTTTTT
clone size: .; D gene: TRBD1; J gene: TRBJ1-2; V gene: TRBV4-1; CDR3 protein: CASSHLTGGVPGYTF; CDR3 DNA: TGCGCCAGCAGCCACCTAACAGGGGGCGTTCCGGGCTACACCTTC
clone size: few; D gene: .; J gene: TRBJ2-7; V gene: TRBV6-6; CDR3 protein: CASSYSLGYEQYF; CDR3 DNA: TGTGCCAGCAGTTACTCCCTAGGCTACGAGCAGTACTTC
clone size: .; D gene: .; J gene: TRBJ2-3; V gene: TRBV30; CDR3 protein: CAWSVGGAPASTDTQYF; CDR3 DNA: TGTGCCTGGAGTGTAGGAGGGGCCCCGGCCAGCACAGATACGCAGTATTTT
clone size: .; D gene: .; J gene: TRBJ1-5; V gene: TRBV19; CDR3 protein: CASSIFSGSNQPQHF; CDR3 DNA: TGTGCCAGTAGTATTTTTTCGGGAAGCAATCAGCCCCAGCATTTT
clone size: .; D gene: TRBD1; J gene: TRBJ1-1; V gene: TRBV18; CDR3 protein: CASSPETGFTEAFF; CDR3 DNA: TGTGCCAGCTCACCCGAGACAGGGTTTACTGAAGCTTTCTTT
clone size: .; D gene: .; J gene: TRBJ1-3; V gene: TRBV5-1; CDR3 protein: CASSWAPTASSGNTIYF; CDR3 DNA: TGCGCCAGCAGCTGGGCTCCGACAGCGTCCTCTGGAAACACCATATATTTT
clone size: .; D gene: .; J gene: TRBJ2-7; V gene: TRBV5-4; CDR3 protein: CASSLTGAYEQYF; CDR3 DNA: TGTGCCAGCAGCTTAACGGGGGCCTACGAGCAGTACTTC
clone size: .; D gene: TRBD2; J gene: TRBJ2-1; V gene: TRBV9; CDR3 protein: CASSVAGGTNEQFF; CDR3 DNA: TGTGCCAGCAGCGTAGCGGGAGGTACTAATGAGCAGTTCTTC
clone size: .; D gene: .; J gene: TRBJ2-7; V gene: TRBV24-1; CDR3 protein: CATSEWGQDEQYF; CDR3 DNA: TGTGCCACCAGTGAATGGGGGCAGGACGAGCAGTACTTC
clone size: .; D gene: .; J gene: TRBJ2-3; V gene: TRBV27; CDR3 protein: CASSRDSLSTDTQYF; CDR3 DNA: TGTGCCAGCAGTAGGGACTCTCTTAGCACAGATACGCAGTATTTT
clone size: once; D gene: .; J gene: TRBJ1-2; V gene: TRBV5-1; CDR3 protein: CASSPQGTGYTF; CDR3 DNA: TGCGCCAGCAGCCCACAGGGTACTGGCTACACCTTC
clone size: .; D gene: TRBD1; J gene: TRBJ2-1; V gene: TRBV19; CDR3 protein: CASSIGTGAYNEQFF; CDR3 DNA: TGTGCCAGTAGTATAGGGACAGGCGCCTACAATGAGCAGTTCTTC
clone size: .; D gene: .; J gene: TRBJ1-4; V gene: TRBV5-4; CDR3 protein: CASSLATTGNEKLFF; CDR3 DNA: TGTGCCAGCAGCTTGGCCACGACAGGCAATGAAAAACTGTTTTTT
clone size: .; D gene: .; J gene: TRBJ2-1; V gene: TRBV9; CDR3 protein: CASSAHLASGEQFF; CDR3 DNA: TGTGCCAGCAGCGCCCACCTCGCCTCAGGTGAGCAGTTCTTC
clone size: few; D gene: TRBD1; J gene: TRBJ2-7; V gene: TRBV4-1; CDR3 protein: CASSHVYRGSYEQYF; CDR3 DNA: TGCGCCAGCAGCCATGTCTACAGGGGCTCCTACGAGCAGTACTTC
clone size: .; D gene: TRBD1; J gene: TRBJ2-7; V gene: TRBV28; CDR3 protein: CASTNLNPTGGEYEQYF; CDR3 DNA: TGTGCCAGTACGAACCTTAACCCGACAGGGGGGGAATACGAGCAGTACTTC
clone size: .; D gene: TRBD2; J gene: TRBJ2-7; V gene: TRBV29-1; CDR3 protein: CSVGTGGSGYEQYF; CDR3 DNA: TGCAGCGTCGGGACGGGGGGGTCTGGTTACGAGCAGTACTTC
clone size: .; D gene: .; J gene: TRBJ1-2; V gene: TRBV6-5; CDR3 protein: CASLPGTGGEYGYTF; CDR3 DNA: TGTGCCAGCCTTCCCGGGACGGGGGGCGAGTATGGCTACACCTTC
clone size: .; D gene: .; J gene: TRBJ1-1; V gene: TRBV7-9; CDR3 protein: CASSIPGESTEAFF; CDR3 DNA: TGTGCCAGCAGCATTCCAGGGGAGTCCACTGAAGCTTTCTTT
clone size: .; D gene: .; J gene: TRBJ1-3; V gene: TRBV6-2/TRBV6-3; CDR3 protein: CASSSFGNTIYF; CDR3 DNA: TGTGCCAGCAGTTCTTTCGGAAACACCATATATTTT
clone size: .; D gene: .; J gene: TRBJ1-1; V gene: TRBV18; CDR3 protein: CASSPPRRGTQNTEAFF; CDR3 DNA: TGTGCCAGCTCACCACCGAGAAGGGGGACCCAGAACACTGAAGCTTTCTTT
clone size: .; D gene: .; J gene: TRBJ1-2; V gene: TRBV18; CDR3 protein: CASSPAEYGYTF; CDR3 DNA: TGTGCCAGCTCACCAGCGGAGTATGGCTACACCTTC
clone size: .; D gene: TRBD1; J gene: TRBJ2-7; V gene: TRBV5-1; CDR3 protein: CASSLGNRDRVKAEQYF; CDR3 DNA: TGCGCCAGCAGCTTGGGAAACCGGGACAGGGTGAAGGCCGAGCAGTACTTC
clone size: .; D gene: TRBD1; J gene: TRBJ2-5; V gene: TRBV6-4; CDR3 protein: CASTGQGVEETQYF; CDR3 DNA: TGTGCCAGCACCGGGCAGGGGGTGGAAGAGACCCAGTACTTC
clone size: .; D gene: TRBD1; J gene: TRBJ1-5; V gene: TRBV19; CDR3 protein: CASSPMTGINQPQHF; CDR3 DNA: TGTGCCAGTAGTCCAATGACAGGGATCAATCAGCCCCAGCATTTT
clone size: .; D gene: TRBD1; J gene: TRBJ2-7; V gene: TRBV4-2; CDR3 protein: CASSQWTGKSEQYF; CDR3 DNA: TGTGCCAGCAGCCAATGGACAGGGAAGAGCGAGCAGTACTTC
clone size: .; D gene: TRBD1; J gene: TRBJ1-3; V gene: TRBV28; CDR3 protein: CASRDRAGNTIYF; CDR3 DNA: TGTGCCAGCAGGGACAGGGCTGGAAACACCATATATTTT
clone size: .; D gene: TRBD1; J gene: TRBJ2-1; V gene: TRBV7-2; CDR3 protein: CASSLVDRARDEQFF; CDR3 DNA: TGTGCCAGCAGCTTGGTCGACAGGGCCAGGGATGAGCAGTTCTTC
clone size: .; D gene: .; J gene: TRBJ2-7; V gene: TRBV5-4; CDR3 protein: CASSLATGEQYF; CDR3 DNA: TGTGCCAGCAGCTTGGCCACGGGGGAGCAGTACTTC
clone size: few; D gene: .; J gene: TRBJ1-6; V gene: TRBV10-3; CDR3 protein: CAISDLGGAHNSPLHF; CDR3 DNA: TGTGCCATCAGTGACCTGGGGGGGGCCCATAATTCACCCCTCCACTTT
clone size: few; D gene: TRBD1; J gene: TRBJ2-7; V gene: TRBV30; CDR3 protein: CAWSGNGQGGEQYF; CDR3 DNA: TGTGCCTGGAGTGGCAATGGACAGGGTGGCGAGCAGTACTTC
clone size: .; D gene: .; J gene: TRBJ2-2; V gene: TRBV24-1; CDR3 protein: CATGQGFPGELFF; CDR3 DNA: TGTGCCACCGGACAAGGGTTTCCCGGGGAGCTGTTTTTT
clone size: .; D gene: .; J gene: TRBJ2-7; V gene: TRBV5-1; CDR3 protein: CASSSQTYEQYF; CDR3 DNA: TGCGCCAGCAGCTCCCAGACCTACGAGCAGTACTTC